In this sample, the clone carrying this TCR beta chain turned up once. These data originate in a study of blood T cell repertoires in COVID-19. The overall study: Donors in the United States, Italy and Spain gave samples during acute or convalescent COVID-19. The cDNA or gDNA used as material had been derived from T cells, B-cell-depleted T cells, or PBMCs.

CDR1 and CDR2 (germline): SEHNR, FQNEAQ (reference sequence). Trimming removed 4 bases from V and 1 base from J, with 4 bases in between. CDR3 length: 12 amino acids. Study processing details: Estimates of nucleated cell counts were drawn from the amplification of reference gene primers. Some clones are missing from TCRdb's copy, which holds only in-frame ones; the method was immunoSEQ multiplex PCR. V and J calls and clone size are those listed in that table; D and trimming were worked out from the DNA. This table has more than 90,000 clones, 85% appearing once. Sequencing was done on a sample of peripheral blood. The TCR sequence derives from a woman between 65 and 79 years old with active or convalescent COVID-19. The V call is TRBV7-9, the J call TRBJ1-2; D unclear. CDR3 in amino acids: CASSSVNYGYTF. The DNA for the CDR3 is TGTGCCAGCAGCTCCGTTAACTATGGCTACACCTTC.